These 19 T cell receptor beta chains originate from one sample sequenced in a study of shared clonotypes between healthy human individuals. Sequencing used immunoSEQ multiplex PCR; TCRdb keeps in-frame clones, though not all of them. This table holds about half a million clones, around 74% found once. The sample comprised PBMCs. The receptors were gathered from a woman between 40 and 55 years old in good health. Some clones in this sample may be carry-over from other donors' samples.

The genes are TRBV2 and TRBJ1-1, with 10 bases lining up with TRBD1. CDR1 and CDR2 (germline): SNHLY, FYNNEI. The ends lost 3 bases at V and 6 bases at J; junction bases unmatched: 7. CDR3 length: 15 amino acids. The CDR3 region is CASSESAGTGAEAFF. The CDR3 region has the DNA TGTGCCAGCAGTGAGTCCGCCGGGACAGGGGCTGAAGCTTTCTTT.

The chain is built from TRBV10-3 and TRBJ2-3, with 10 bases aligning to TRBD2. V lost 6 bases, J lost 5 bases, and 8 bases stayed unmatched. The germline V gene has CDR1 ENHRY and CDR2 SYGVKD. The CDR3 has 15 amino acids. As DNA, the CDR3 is TGTGCCATCAGCGCGAGCGGGAGGGAAGGAGATACGCAGTATTTT. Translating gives CAISASGREGDTQYF.

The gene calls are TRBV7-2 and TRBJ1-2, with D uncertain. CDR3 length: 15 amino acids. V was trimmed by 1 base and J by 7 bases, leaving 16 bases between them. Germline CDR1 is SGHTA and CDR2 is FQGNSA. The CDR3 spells CASSLETEGRAGYTF. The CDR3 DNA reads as TGTGCCAGCAGCTTAGAAACGGAGGGCAGAGCTGGCTACACCTTC.

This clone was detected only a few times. The CDR3 protein is CASSFREQGEGYTF. The CDR3, as DNA: TGTGCCAGCAGCTTCCGGGAACAGGGCGAGGGCTACACCTTC. The V and J genes are TRBV7-9 and TRBJ1-2; D may be TRBD1 (6 bases). V lost 3 bases to trimming and J lost 8 bases, with 16 bases between them. This CDR3 spans 14 amino acids. Germline V lookup: CDR1 SEHNR, CDR2 FQNEAQ (reference sequence).

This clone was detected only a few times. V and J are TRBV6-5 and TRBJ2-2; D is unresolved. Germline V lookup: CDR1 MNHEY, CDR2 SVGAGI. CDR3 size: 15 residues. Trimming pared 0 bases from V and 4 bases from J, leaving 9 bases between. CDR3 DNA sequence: TGTGCCAGCAGTTACTCGGTCGGCAGCACCGGGGAGCTGTTTTTT. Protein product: CASSYSVGSTGELFF.

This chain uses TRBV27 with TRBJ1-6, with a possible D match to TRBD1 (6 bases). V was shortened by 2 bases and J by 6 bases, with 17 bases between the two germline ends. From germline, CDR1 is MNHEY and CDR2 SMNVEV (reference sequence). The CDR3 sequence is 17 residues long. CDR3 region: CASSLRSGGHPNSPLHF. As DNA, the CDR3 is TGTGCCAGCAGTTTAAGGTCCGGGGGACACCCTAATTCACCCCTCCACTTT.

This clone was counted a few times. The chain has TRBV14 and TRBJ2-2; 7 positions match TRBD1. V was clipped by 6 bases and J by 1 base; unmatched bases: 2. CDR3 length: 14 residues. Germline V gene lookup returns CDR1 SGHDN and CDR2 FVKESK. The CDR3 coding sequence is TGTGCCAGCAGAAGACAGGGGAACACCGGGGAGCTGTTTTTT. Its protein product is CASRRQGNTGELFF.

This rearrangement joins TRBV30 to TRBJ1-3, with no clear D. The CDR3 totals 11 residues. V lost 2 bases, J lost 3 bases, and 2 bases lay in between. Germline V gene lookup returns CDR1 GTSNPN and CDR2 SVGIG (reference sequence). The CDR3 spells CAWSFGNTIYF. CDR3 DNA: TGTGCCTGGAGTTTTGGAAACACCATATATTTT.

The CDR3 loop is CASSFLASGRGDEQFF. CDR3 nucleotide sequence: TGTGCCAGCAGTTTTTTGGCTAGCGGGAGGGGCGATGAGCAGTTCTTC. The chain uses TRBV27 and TRBJ2-1; 12 bases align to TRBD2. The CDR3 is 16 residues long. The germline CDR1 and CDR2 sequences are MNHEY and SMNVEV (reference sequence). Unmatched junction bases numbered 8, after V lost 3 bases and J lost 8 bases.

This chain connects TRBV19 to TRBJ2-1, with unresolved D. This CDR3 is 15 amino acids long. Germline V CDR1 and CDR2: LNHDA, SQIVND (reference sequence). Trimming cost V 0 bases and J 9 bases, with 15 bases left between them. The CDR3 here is CASSIDRLSRREQFF. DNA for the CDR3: TGTGCCAGTAGTATAGATAGATTAAGTCGGCGTGAGCAGTTCTTC.

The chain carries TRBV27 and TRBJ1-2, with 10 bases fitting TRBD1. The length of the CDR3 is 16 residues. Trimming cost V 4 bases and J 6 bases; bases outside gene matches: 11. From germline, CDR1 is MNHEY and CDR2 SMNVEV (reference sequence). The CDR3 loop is CASSSGPGTGVDGYTF. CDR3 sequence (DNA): TGTGCCAGCAGTTCCGGTCCCGGGACAGGGGTTGATGGCTACACCTTC.

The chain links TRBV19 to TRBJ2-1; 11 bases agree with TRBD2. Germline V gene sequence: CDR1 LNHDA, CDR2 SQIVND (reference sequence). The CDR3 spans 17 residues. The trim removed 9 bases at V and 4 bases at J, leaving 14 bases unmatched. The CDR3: CASGTSGQVGLYNEQFF. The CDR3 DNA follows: TGTGCCAGCGGGACTAGCGGCCAAGTAGGACTTTACAATGAGCAGTTCTTC.

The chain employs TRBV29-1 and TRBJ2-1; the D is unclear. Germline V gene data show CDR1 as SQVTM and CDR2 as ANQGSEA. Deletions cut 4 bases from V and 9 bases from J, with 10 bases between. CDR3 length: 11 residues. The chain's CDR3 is CSVVVAVEQFF. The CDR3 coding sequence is TGCAGCGTTGTCGTGGCCGTTGAGCAGTTCTTC.

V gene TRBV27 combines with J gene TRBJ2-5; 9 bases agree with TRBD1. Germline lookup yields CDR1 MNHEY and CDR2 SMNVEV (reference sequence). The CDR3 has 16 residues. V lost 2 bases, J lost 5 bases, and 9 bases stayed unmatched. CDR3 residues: CASSLRHRGRRETQYF. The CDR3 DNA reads TGTGCCAGCAGTTTACGACACAGGGGGCGCAGGGAGACCCAGTACTTC.

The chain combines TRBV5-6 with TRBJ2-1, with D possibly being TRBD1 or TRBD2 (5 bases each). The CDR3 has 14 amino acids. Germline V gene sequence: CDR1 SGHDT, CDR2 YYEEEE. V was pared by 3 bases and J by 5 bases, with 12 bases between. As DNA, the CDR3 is TGTGCCAGCAGCTGGGGGTATGGGGACAATGAGCAGTTCTTC. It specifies CASSWGYGDNEQFF.

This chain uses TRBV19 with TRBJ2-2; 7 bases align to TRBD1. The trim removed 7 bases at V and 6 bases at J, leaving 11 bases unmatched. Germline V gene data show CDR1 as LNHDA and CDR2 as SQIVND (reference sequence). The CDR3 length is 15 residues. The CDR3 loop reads CASKGKQGIAGELFF. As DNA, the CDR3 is TGTGCCAGTAAGGGGAAACAGGGGATAGCCGGGGAGCTGTTTTTT.

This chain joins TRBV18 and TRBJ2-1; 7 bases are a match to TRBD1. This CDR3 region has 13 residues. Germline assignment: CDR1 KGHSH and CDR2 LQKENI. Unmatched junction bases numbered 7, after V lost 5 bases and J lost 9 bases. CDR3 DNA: TGTGCCAGCTCAACATTACAGGGGAGTGAGCAGTTCTTC. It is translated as CASSTLQGSEQFF.

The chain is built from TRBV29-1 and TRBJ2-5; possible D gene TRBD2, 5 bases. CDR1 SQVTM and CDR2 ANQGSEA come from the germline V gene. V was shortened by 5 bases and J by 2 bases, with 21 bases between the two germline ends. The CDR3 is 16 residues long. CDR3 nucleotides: TGCAGCGTTTCCACCGGAGGCCGGGGTTTGCAAGAGACCCAGTACTTC. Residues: CSVSTGGRGLQETQYF.

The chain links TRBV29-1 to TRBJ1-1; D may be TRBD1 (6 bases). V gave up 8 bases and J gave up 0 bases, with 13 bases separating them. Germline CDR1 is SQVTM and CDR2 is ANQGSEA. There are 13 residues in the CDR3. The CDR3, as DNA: TGCAGCACTCGACAGGCCCTGAACACTGAAGCTTTCTTT. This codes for CSTRQALNTEAFF.